This passage covers 13 T cell receptor beta chains from one sample sequenced in a study of blood T cell repertoires in COVID-19. Generated by immunoSEQ multiplex PCR, the TCRdb table keeps only in-frame clones and is missing some. The sample holds about 480,000 clones, approximately 90% seen once. The sample comprised PBMCs or T cells enriched from blood (not recorded which). Receptors were obtained from a woman aged 40 to 50 who had recovered from COVID-19.

The V and J genes are TRBV5-1 and TRBJ2-1, with D possibly matching TRBD2 (5 bases). With 7 bases removed from V and 6 bases from J, the gap between germline ends came to 8 bases. The CDR3 loop spans 11 amino acids. Per the germline V gene, CDR1 is SGHRS and CDR2 is YFSETQ. The CDR3 nucleotides read TGCGCCAGCGCGGGTATCAATGAGCAGTTCTTC. It translates to CASAGINEQFF.

This clone was observed once. The chain combines TRBV3-1 (or the pseudogene TRBV3-2) with TRBJ2-1, with TRBD2 matching over 13 bases. J gave up 9 bases and V 7 bases, and 9 bases lay outside the gene matches. Germline V gene data show CDR1 as LGHDT and CDR2 as YNNKEL (reference sequence). CDR3 length equals 15 residues. In nucleotides, the CDR3 is TGTGCCAGCACCCTAACTAGCGGGAGGGCCGTTGAGCAGTTCTTC. It encodes CASTLTSGRAVEQFF.

The chain carries TRBV10-3 and TRBJ1-1; 9 bases map to TRBD1. The germline V gene has CDR1 ENHRY and CDR2 SYGVKD. This CDR3 is built from 15 residues. The J segment lost 7 bases and the V segment lost 2 bases, leaving 8 bases of the junction unmatched. DNA for the CDR3: TGTGCCATCAGTGAGGCGGGACAGGGATACTTTGAAGCTTTCTTT. Protein product: CAISEAGQGYFEAFF.

The V and J genes are TRBV7-2 and TRBJ1-2; tentatively, D is TRBD1 (6 bases). Per the germline V gene, CDR1 is SGHTA and CDR2 is FQGNSA. This CDR3 spans 16 amino acids. Deletions cut 5 bases from V and 6 bases from J, with 22 bases between. The CDR3 is CASSLTPRGNPHGYTF. CDR3 coding DNA: TGTGCCAGCAGCCTCACACCCAGGGGAAATCCGCATGGCTACACCTTC.

The chain joins TRBV6-2 or TRBV6-3 to TRBJ1-2; 7 bases fit TRBD1. CDR1 and CDR2 (germline): MNHEY, SVGEGT. V was clipped by 6 bases and J by 4 bases; unmatched bases: 20. The CDR3 sequence is 18 residues long. CDR3 sequence (DNA): TGTGCCAGCAGCCTCCGGGACAGACCACAGAGAGCGTCCTATGGCTACACCTTC. This translates into CASSLRDRPQRASYGYTF.

This chain connects TRBV25-1 to TRBJ2-5; 7 nucleotides match TRBD2. Germline V gene data show CDR1 as MGHDK and CDR2 as SYGVNS. V lost 2 bases, J lost 7 bases, and 10 bases stayed unmatched. CDR3 size: 15 residues. In DNA, the CDR3 is TGTGCCAGCAGTGAACGGACTAGTTTTCTCGGGACCCAGTACTTC. As protein: CASSERTSFLGTQYF.

The chain joins TRBV3-1 (or the pseudogene TRBV3-2) to TRBJ2-1; D is undetermined. The V gene's germline CDR1 is LGHDT and CDR2 YNNKEL (reference sequence). The ends were cut back, 5 bases at V and 4 bases at J, with 12 bases in the middle. The CDR3 consists of 14 residues. The CDR3 DNA reads TGTGCCAGCAGCGACATTAGTTTGTACAATGAGCAGTTCTTC. Amino acids: CASSDISLYNEQFF.

V usage is TRBV7-9 and J usage is TRBJ2-7, with a weak D call TRBD1 (5 bases). The germline V and J ends were trimmed by 5 bases and 4 bases, with 15 bases remaining between them. In germline, CDR1 is SEHNR, CDR2 FQNEAQ (reference sequence). The CDR3 loop spans 14 amino acids. The CDR3 spells CASSPRQIWYEQYF. The CDR3 bases are TGTGCCAGCAGCCCGAGACAGATATGGTACGAGCAGTACTTC.

The CDR3 sequence: CASSKLASMNTEAFF. The CDR3 nucleotides read TGTGCCAGTAGTAAGTTAGCATCCATGAACACTGAAGCTTTCTTT. The rearrangement joins TRBV19 to TRBJ1-1; no clear D gene. With 4 bases removed from V and 0 bases from J, the gap between germline ends came to 12 bases. This CDR3 is 15 amino acids long. Germline V CDR1 and CDR2: LNHDA, SQIVND (reference sequence).

The chain links TRBV18 to TRBJ2-3; D may be TRBD1 (8 bases). The CDR3 has 16 residues. Trimming pared 5 bases from V and 5 bases from J, leaving 20 bases between. CDR1 is KGHSH and CDR2 is LQKENI in the germline V gene. CDR3 residues: CASSITGTGGGDTQYF. DNA of the CDR3: TGTGCCAGCTCAATAACCGGGACAGGCGGGGGAGATACGCAGTATTTT.

The J gene is TRBJ1-2, the V gene TRBV19, with no clear D. V lost 0 bases and J lost 4, with 15 bases in between. Per the germline V gene, CDR1 is LNHDA and CDR2 is SQIVND (reference sequence). The CDR3 loop spans 16 amino acids. CDR3 bases: TGTGCCAGTAGTATAGATTGGCATGGGCCGAGCTATGGCTACACCTTC. It specifies CASSIDWHGPSYGYTF.

The chain carries TRBV29-1 and TRBJ2-7; no definite D call. The V and J ends lost 0 bases and 0 bases respectively, with 24 bases between them. CDR1 SQVTM and CDR2 ANQGSEA come from the germline V gene. The CDR3 length is 19 residues. CDR3 amino acids: CSVEDQTLLAGLPSYEQYF. The CDR3 region has the DNA TGCAGCGTTGAAGACCAAACCCTGTTGGCAGGCCTCCCCTCCTACGAGCAGTACTTC.

The V and J genes are TRBV6-5 and TRBJ2-7; D is possibly TRBD1 (5 bases). V gave up 7 bases and J gave up 2 bases, with 18 bases separating them. Germline CDR1 and CDR2: MNHEY and SVGAGI. The CDR3 contains 15 residues. CDR3 protein: CASTPGAIPAYEQYF. In DNA, the CDR3 is TGTGCCAGCACTCCTGGGGCGATCCCCGCCTACGAGCAGTACTTC.